This is a list of T cell receptor beta chains from one sample in a study of T cells after posttransplantation cyclophosphamide. The data were produced by immunoSEQ multiplex PCR, yet TCRdb's version contains in-frame clones alone and is incomplete. The sample yields roughly 17,000 clones, around four fifths seen once. Sample: memory CD4+ T cells sorted from blood. These receptors all come from a man aged 25 to 40 in good health and a related stem cell transplant donor. Each CDR3 is given with its conserved first and last residue. Each record gives: CDR3 length, clone size, J gene, D gene, V gene, CDR3 DNA, CDR3 protein. D genes are given only for firm matches. Clone size is not always given. Where it is, it says once, few, many or a class for expanded clones.

21 NA TRBJ2-3 TRBD1 TRBV7-8 TGTGCCAGCAGCCCGTCAGTTCAAGGACAGGTATCCCCCGGGGCTTCAGATACGCAGTATTTT CASSPSVQGQVSPGASDTQYF
12 NA TRBJ1-2 NA TRBV19 TGTGCCACCCGGGGGGTTAACTATGGCTACACCTTC CATRGVNYGYTF
11 NA TRBJ1-2 NA TRBV20-1 TGCAGTGCTAAGCGACTCTATGGCTACACCTTC CSAKRLYGYTF
13 NA TRBJ1-5 NA TRBV6-5 TGTGCCAGCGCGACGACTCGCAATCAGCCCCAGCATTTT CASATTRNQPQHF
14 NA TRBJ1-5 NA TRBV27 TGTGCCAGCAGCTCGGGATCCAGGTATCAGCCCCAGCATTTT CASSSGSRYQPQHF
13 NA TRBJ1-1 NA TRBV11-3 TGTGCCAGCAGTCGAGATTCGAACACTGAAGCTTTCTTT CASSRDSNTEAFF
11 NA TRBJ2-7 TRBD2 TRBV10-3 TGTGCCAATGGGGGGGCCTACGAGCAGTACTTC CANGGAYEQYF
15 NA TRBJ1-1 NA TRBV5-1 TGCGCCAGCAAAAGGGAGGGGGTGATGAACACTGAAGCTTTCTTT CASKREGVMNTEAFF
15 NA TRBJ2-5 NA TRBV9 TGTGCCAGCAGCGTATCTCAGGGGTCGGCTGAGACCCAGTACTTC CASSVSQGSAETQYF
13 once TRBJ2-3 NA TRBV5-1 TGCGCCAGCAGCCCGCCGGGGGCAGATACGCAGTATTTT CASSPPGADTQYF
15 NA TRBJ1-6 TRBD1 TRBV7-2 TGTGCCAGCAGCGCGCAACAGGGGGCACGGTCACCCCTCCACTTT CASSAQQGARSPLHF
14 NA TRBJ2-3 TRBD2 TRBV19 TGTGCCAGTAGCCAACTAGCGGGCACAGATACGCAGTATTTT CASSQLAGTDTQYF
13 NA TRBJ2-2 NA TRBV6-6 TGTGCCAGCAACAGGGACGAGGCCGGGGAGCTGTTTTTT CASNRDEAGELFF
19 NA TRBJ2-6 NA TRBV7-2 TGTGCCAGCAGCTTACTCCCCGTGCAGATGATCTCTGGGGCCAACGTCCTGACTTTC CASSLLPVQMISGANVLTF
17 NA TRBJ1-5 TRBD1 TRBV10-1 TGCGCCAGCAGTGAGTGTACAGGGGGGTATAGCAATCAGCCCCAGCATTTT CASSECTGGYSNQPQHF